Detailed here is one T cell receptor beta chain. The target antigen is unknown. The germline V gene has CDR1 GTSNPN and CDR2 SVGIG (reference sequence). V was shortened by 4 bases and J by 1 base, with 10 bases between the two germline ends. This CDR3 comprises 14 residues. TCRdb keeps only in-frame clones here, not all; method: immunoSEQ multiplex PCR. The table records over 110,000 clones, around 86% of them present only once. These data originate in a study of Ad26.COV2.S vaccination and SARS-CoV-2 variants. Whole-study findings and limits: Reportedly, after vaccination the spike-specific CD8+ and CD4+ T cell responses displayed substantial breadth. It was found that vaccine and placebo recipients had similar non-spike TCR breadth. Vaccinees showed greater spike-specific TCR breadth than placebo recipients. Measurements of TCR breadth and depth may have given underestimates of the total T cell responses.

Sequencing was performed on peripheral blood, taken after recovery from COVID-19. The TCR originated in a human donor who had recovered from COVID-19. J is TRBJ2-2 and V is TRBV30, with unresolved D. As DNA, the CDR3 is TGTGCCTGGAACGAGGCTCTGAACACCGGGGAGCTGTTTTTT. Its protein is CAWNEALNTGELFF.